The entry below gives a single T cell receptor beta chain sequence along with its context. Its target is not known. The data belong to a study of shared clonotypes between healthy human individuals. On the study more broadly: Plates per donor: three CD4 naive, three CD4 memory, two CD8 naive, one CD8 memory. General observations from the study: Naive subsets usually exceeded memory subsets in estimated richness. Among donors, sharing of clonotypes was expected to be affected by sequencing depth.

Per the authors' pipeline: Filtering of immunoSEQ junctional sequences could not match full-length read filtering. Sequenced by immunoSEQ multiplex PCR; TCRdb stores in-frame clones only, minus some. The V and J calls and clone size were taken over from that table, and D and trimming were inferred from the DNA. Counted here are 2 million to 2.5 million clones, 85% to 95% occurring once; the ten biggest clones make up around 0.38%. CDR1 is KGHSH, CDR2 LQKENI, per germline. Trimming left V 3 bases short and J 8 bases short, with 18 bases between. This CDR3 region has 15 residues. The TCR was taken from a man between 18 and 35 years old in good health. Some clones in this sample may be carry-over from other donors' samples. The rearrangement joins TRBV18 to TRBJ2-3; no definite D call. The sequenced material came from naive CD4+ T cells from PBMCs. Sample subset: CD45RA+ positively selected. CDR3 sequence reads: CASSPGPSTGGTQYF. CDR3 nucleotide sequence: TGTGCCAGCTCACCCGGCCCTTCAACTGGTGGTACGCAGTATTTT.